This T cell receptor beta chain was captured in a study of identical twins. Whole-study findings and limits: Twin sharing of out-of-frame TCR alpha was underestimated by models in monozygotic pairs.

Trimming left V 0 bases short and J 5 bases short, with 10 bases between. The CDR3 runs to 14 residues. The germline V gene has CDR1 SGDLS and CDR2 YYNGEE. TCRdb reprocessed the 5' RACE reads via MiXCR and lists one record per CDR3 protein. Of 690,000 or so distinct CDR3 sequences listed, around 6.1% are singletons. This clonotype was observed at least ten times. As yet, its antigen is unknown. The source is a man aged 18 to 29 in good health. The sample consisted of naive T cells sorted from blood. The chain couples TRBV9 to TRBJ2-3, with D unresolved. The DNA of the CDR3 is TGTGCCAGCAGCGTAGAGGCAGTTCAAGATACGCAGTATTTT. Protein: CASSVEAVQDTQYF.